These T cell receptor beta chains were read from a single sample in a study of human T cells and chemical hapten exposure. From the RACE reads, TCRdb called clonotypes with MiXCR, one entry per CDR3 protein. This sample has approximately 400,000 distinct CDR3 sequences, with about 5.1% found just once. Specimen: whole blood, collected in connection with sensitization to the hapten diphenylcyclopropenone (DPC). The receptor set was obtained from a woman aged 50 to 65 with alopecia areata. Some clones in this sample may be carry-over from other donors' samples. CDR3s include the opening cysteine and the closing phenylalanine or tryptophan. Each record gives: CDR3 length, V gene, J gene, D gene, clone size, CDR3 DNA, CDR3 protein. The D gene is left open where the match is weak. Size is stated for part of the rows, as once, few or many counts, or as a class when the clone is expanded.

>14|TRBV18|TRBJ2-1|-|few
TGTGCCAGCTGGGGCGACAGGGAGGGAGCTGAGCAGTTCTTC
CASWGDREGAEQFF
>13|TRBV20-1|TRBJ2-3|-|many
TGCAGTGCCGGGGACACAACCTTGGATACGCAGTATTTT
CSAGDTTLDTQYF
>11|TRBV25-1|TRBJ1-1|-|-
TGTGCCAGCAGCTGGGCGACTGAAGCTTTCTTT
CASSWATEAFF
>12|TRBV7-9|TRBJ2-7|TRBD2|many
TGTGCCAGCAGCTTGGAGACTAGCAGGGAGTACTTC
CASSLETSREYF
>15|TRBV12-3/TRBV12-4|TRBJ2-1|-|-
TGTGCCAGCAGTGGATGGAGCGGGCTATACAATGAGCAGTTCTTC
CASSGWSGLYNEQFF
>14|TRBV12-3/TRBV12-4|TRBJ1-1|TRBD1|-
TGTGCCAGCAGTTTAGTGGGACAGGGGTCTGAAGCTTTCTTT
CASSLVGQGSEAFF
>14|TRBV7-8|TRBJ2-5|-|-
TGTGCCAGCAGCCTCTGGACAAACCAAGAGACCCAGTACTTC
CASSLWTNQETQYF
>15|TRBV7-9|TRBJ2-4|TRBD1|-
TGTGCCAGCAGTTGGGACAGGGGGGCCAAAAACATTCAGTACTTC
CASSWDRGAKNIQYF
>16|TRBV29-1|TRBJ2-1|TRBD1|many
TGCAGCGTCGGGGGGAGGCCGGGACAGGGGTACAATGAGCAGTTCTTC
CSVGGRPGQGYNEQFF
>18|TRBV7-6|TRBJ2-1|TRBD2|many
TGTGCCAGCAGCTCCCCGGGACTAGCGGGGGCTGAGTACAATGAGCAGTTCTTC
CASSSPGLAGAEYNEQFF
>16|TRBV7-9|TRBJ2-4|-|-
TGTGCCAGCAGCTTCTCAGGAGACCTAGCCAAAAACATTCAGTACTTC
CASSFSGDLAKNIQYF
>12|TRBV29-1|TRBJ2-3|-|many
TGCAGCGGAGTCCCGGGAACAGATACGCAGTATTTT
CSGVPGTDTQYF
>19|TRBV4-1|TRBJ2-7|TRBD1|many
TGCGCCAGCAGCCAGCACCCAGGGGTCTCCGGGACAGGAGCCTATGAGCAGTACTTC
CASSQHPGVSGTGAYEQYF
>11|TRBV6-2/TRBV6-3|TRBJ2-1|-|many
TGTGCCAGCAGTTACGGGAGGCGACAGTTCTTC
CASSYGRRQFF
>13|TRBV6-1|TRBJ1-1|-|many
TGTGCCAGCGCTCATCTGGAGGTAACTGAAGCTTTCTTT
CASAHLEVTEAFF
>15|TRBV9|TRBJ2-3|-|many
TGTGCCAGCAGCGTATCCGGAACAGTAACAGATACGCAGTATTTT
CASSVSGTVTDTQYF
>16|TRBV4-2|TRBJ2-7|-|many
TGTGCCAGCGGGTTCCCGAGGGGGAAAGGGTACGGCGAGCAGTACTTC
CASGFPRGKGYGEQYF
>13|TRBV20-1|TRBJ2-5|-|many
TGCAGTGCCCCTCGGCGGTACCAAGAGACCCAGTACTTC
CSAPRRYQETQYF
>13|TRBV29-1|TRBJ2-3|-|few
TGCAGCGTTATTAGGGGGAGAACAGATACGCAGTATTTT
CSVIRGRTDTQYF
>14|TRBV24-1|TRBJ2-2|TRBD1|-
TGTGCCACCAGTGATGGACAGGGCCCAGGGGAGCTGTTTTTT
CATSDGQGPGELFF
>15|TRBV4-3|TRBJ2-5|-|few
TGCGCCAGCAGCCAAGGGCCTAGTTCCCACGAGACCCAGTACTTC
CASSQGPSSHETQYF
>15|TRBV7-2|TRBJ2-1|TRBD2|many
TGTGCCAGCAGCTTAGAGTTAGCGGGGTTCAATGAGCAGTTCTTC
CASSLELAGFNEQFF
>15|TRBV6-6|TRBJ1-5|-|many
TGTGCCAGCAGTTATATGCAGGGGTCAGGACAGCCCCAGCATTTT
CASSYMQGSGQPQHF
>14|TRBV20-1|TRBJ2-1|TRBD2|many
TGCAGTGCCCATGGGACTAGCGGGGGGGATGAGCAGTTCTTC
CSAHGTSGGDEQFF
>13|TRBV6-2/TRBV6-3|TRBJ2-6|TRBD1|few
TGTGCCGGCAGGGGGAATGGGGCCAACGTCCTGACTTTC
CAGRGNGANVLTF
>15|TRBV5-1|TRBJ2-1|-|few
TGCGCCAGCAGCTCCGCAGGGGGGTCCTACAATGAGCAGTTCTTC
CASSSAGGSYNEQFF
>15|TRBV7-6|TRBJ1-1|TRBD1|-
TGTGCCAGCAGCCCCCGACAGGGTGGAAACACTGAAGCTTTCTTT
CASSPRQGGNTEAFF
>16|TRBV7-2|TRBJ2-2|TRBD2|few
TGTGCCAGCAGCCGCCGGACTAGCGGGGTTGCCGGGGAGCTGTTTTTT
CASSRRTSGVAGELFF
>16|TRBV20-1|TRBJ2-7|TRBD2|-
TGCAGTGCTACCGGGACTAGCGGGAGTGAAACCTCCGAGCAGTACTTC
CSATGTSGSETSEQYF
>15|TRBV12-3/TRBV12-4|TRBJ2-2|-|-
TGTGCCAGCAGTTCAAGAACTTCGAACACCGGGGAGCTGTTTTTT
CASSSRTSNTGELFF
>15|TRBV6-5|TRBJ2-3|-|-
TGTGCCAGCGGTGTGCCGGGGCCCTCCTCAGATACGCAGTATTTT
CASGVPGPSSDTQYF
>13|TRBV29-1|TRBJ2-7|-|many
TGCAGCGTTGTTTACGGGAGCCCCTACGAGCAGTACTTC
CSVVYGSPYEQYF
>14|TRBV29-1|TRBJ2-1|-|many
TGCAGCGCCCTGACAGGAAGCTCCTACAATGAGCAGTTCTTC
CSALTGSSYNEQFF
>15|TRBV9|TRBJ2-1|TRBD1|many
TGTGCCAGCAGCGTAGGGACAGGAGAATACAATGAGCAGTTCTTC
CASSVGTGEYNEQFF
>11|TRBV7-9|TRBJ1-4|-|many
TGTGCCAGCAGCCCTGGACAGAAACTGTTTTTT
CASSPGQKLFF
>14|TRBV4-3|TRBJ1-1|TRBD1|-
TGCGCCAGCAGCCCATCGGGACAGGGGGCTGAAGCTTTCTTT
CASSPSGQGAEAFF
>17|TRBV4-2|TRBJ2-1|-|-
TGTGCCAGCAGCCAAGGGGGGGACCGTAGTACCAGCAATGAGCAGTTCTTC
CASSQGGDRSTSNEQFF
>12|TRBV14|TRBJ2-5|-|many
TGTGCCAGCAGAGCGGACTCAGGGAGCCAGTACTTC
CASRADSGSQYF
>16|TRBV13|TRBJ2-5|-|many
TGTGCCAGCAGCCCCACGCTGGGGGTCCCACCAGAGACCCAGTACTTC
CASSPTLGVPPETQYF
>15|TRBV5-1|TRBJ1-3|-|-
TGCGCCAGCAGCTTGGGGACAGTACTCGGAAACACCATATATTTT
CASSLGTVLGNTIYF
>13|TRBV28|TRBJ2-3|-|many
TGTGCCAGCAGTCCCCCCTACACAGATACGCAGTATTTT
CASSPPYTDTQYF
>18|TRBV2|TRBJ2-4|TRBD2|-
TGTGCCAGCAGTGAAGGATCGGGAGGGGCGCTGACCAAAAACATTCAGTACTTC
CASSEGSGGALTKNIQYF
>15|TRBV9|TRBJ1-1|-|many
TGTGCCAGCAGCGTAGAGGGGGGGCGCGACACTGAAGCTTTCTTT
CASSVEGGRDTEAFF
>15|TRBV3-1|TRBJ2-7|TRBD2|few
TGTGCCAGCAGCCAAGAATTAGCGGGAGCCTACGAGCAGTACTTC
CASSQELAGAYEQYF
>14|TRBV14|TRBJ2-1|-|-
TGTGCCAGCAGCCAAGAAGGCCCCTACAATGAGCAGTTCTTC
CASSQEGPYNEQFF
>14|TRBV28|TRBJ1-5|-|many
TGTGCCAGCAGTTCGGGGCCCAAGGGGCGGCCCCAGCATTTT
CASSSGPKGRPQHF
>14|TRBV20-1|TRBJ2-3|TRBD2|few
TGCAGTGCTTCACTAGCGGGAGGCCCGGATACGCAGTATTTT
CSASLAGGPDTQYF
>18|TRBV29-1|TRBJ2-6|TRBD1|many
TGCAGCGTTGAAGTTAGAGGACAGGGGGCGTTGGGGGCCAACGTCCTGACTTTC
CSVEVRGQGALGANVLTF
>10|TRBV29-1|TRBJ2-5|-|many
TGCAGCGTGTCTGAGGAGACCCAGTACTTC
CSVSEETQYF
>13|TRBV29-1|TRBJ1-2|TRBD1|many
TGCAGCGTTGAACCGGGACAGGGTACCGGCTACACCTTC
CSVEPGQGTGYTF
>15|TRBV7-9|TRBJ2-3|TRBD1|many
TGTGCCAGCAGCCTTACGAGGGGGCCCACAGATACGCAGTATTTT
CASSLTRGPTDTQYF
>15|TRBV7-8|TRBJ1-4|-|-
TGTGCCAGCAGCTTACGGATCGCAACTAATGAAAAACTGTTTTTT
CASSLRIATNEKLFF
>15|TRBV20-1|TRBJ2-7|TRBD2|-
TGCAGTGCTAGAGATCGCGCGGGAGCGGGCCACGAGCAGTACTTC
CSARDRAGAGHEQYF
>16|TRBV11-2|TRBJ2-7|TRBD1|many
TGTGCCAGCAGCTTAGTCGGGACAGGGGGCGGCTACGAGCAGTACTTC
CASSLVGTGGGYEQYF
>15|TRBV5-1|TRBJ1-3|-|-
TGCGCCAGCAGCTTGGAGGTCGGCGGCCGGAACACCATATATTTT
CASSLEVGGRNTIYF
>15|TRBV13|TRBJ2-5|-|many
TGTGCCAGCAGCTTAGTCGCGGAAAGAGGGGAGACCCAGTACTTC
CASSLVAERGETQYF